Listed below are T cell receptor beta chains from one sample, sequenced in a study of identical twins. TCRdb ran MiXCR on the 5' RACE reads and lists one entry per CDR3 protein. Of about 720,000 distinct CDR3 sequences detected, more than 6.5% appear once; the ten largest clones hold roughly 0.9%. The sample was also linked to a second study, of yellow fever vaccine responses in identical twins.

The sample comprised PBMCs. Receptor source: a woman younger than 35 in good health. Both conserved end residues are part of each CDR3. The D gene is left open where the match is weak. Size is stated for part of the rows, as once, few or many counts, or as a class when the clone is expanded.

v_call	j_call	clone_size	d_call	cdr3_nt	cdr3_aa
TRBV18	TRBJ1-1	NA	NA	TGTGCCAGCTCACCACCGGTTACAGGTCCGAACACTGAAGCTTTCTTT	CASSPPVTGPNTEAFF
TRBV7-8	TRBJ2-7	NA	TRBD1	TGTGCCAGCAGCTTAAACAGGGGTCCCACCTACGAGCAGTACTTC	CASSLNRGPTYEQYF
TRBV7-2	TRBJ2-1	few	TRBD2	TGTGCCAGCAGCTTAGCTCCCAGGGAGGGATTGAACAATGAGCAGTTCTTC	CASSLAPREGLNNEQFF
TRBV18	TRBJ1-1	few	NA	TGTGCCAGCTCATCGATACCCCCCGCGGGGAACACTGAAGCTTTCTTT	CASSSIPPAGNTEAFF
TRBV6-4	TRBJ2-6	NA	NA	TGTGCCAGCAGTGAAAACTCTGGGGCCAACGTCCTGACTTTC	CASSENSGANVLTF
TRBV28	TRBJ2-1	NA	TRBD2	TGTGCCAGCAGTTCCTCTTGGGCGGGGGGGACCAATGAGCAGTTCTTC	CASSSSWAGGTNEQFF
TRBV12-3/TRBV12-4	TRBJ2-3	few	TRBD2	TGTGCCAGCAGTTTTGGACTAGTGATAGATACGCAGTATTTT	CASSFGLVIDTQYF
TRBV14	TRBJ2-7	many	NA	TGTGCCAGCAGCCCGTTGCCGGGACAAGCCTACGAGCAGTACTTC	CASSPLPGQAYEQYF
TRBV10-3	TRBJ2-1	few	TRBD2	TGTGCCACTCAAACTAGCGGGGGGGGAACAATGATGAGGGAGCAGTTCTTC	CATQTSGGGTMMREQFF
TRBV28	TRBJ1-2	few	NA	TGTGCCAGCAGCGAGACGAGGGTCTGGGGCTACACCTTC	CASSETRVWGYTF
TRBV12-3/TRBV12-4	TRBJ2-1	few	TRBD2	TGTGCCAGCAGTTTCCCTAGCGGAGACAATGAGCAGTTCTTC	CASSFPSGDNEQFF
TRBV7-6	TRBJ2-1	many	NA	TGTGCCAGCAGCCCCCAAACGCTGAGGGTGACCTCCTACAATGAGCAGTTCTTC	CASSPQTLRVTSYNEQFF
TRBV20-1	TRBJ2-1	NA	TRBD2	TGCAGTGCAATACTAGCGGGGGGGCCAGGTGGTGAGCAGTTCTTC	CSAILAGGPGGEQFF
TRBV3-1	TRBJ2-5	NA	NA	TGTGCCAGCAGACTTACAGGGGCGGGGGAGACCCAGTACTTC	CASRLTGAGETQYF
TRBV15	TRBJ2-5	NA	NA	TGTGCCACCAGCAGACTCCGCGGGGGCCCCACTCAAGAGACCCAGTACTTC	CATSRLRGGPTQETQYF
TRBV15	TRBJ2-1	many	TRBD2	TGTGCCACCAGCAGTTTGCCTTTTCGGGGGGTGGCCGACAATGAGCAGTTCTTC	CATSSLPFRGVADNEQFF
TRBV7-6	TRBJ2-5	NA	NA	TGTGCCAGCAGCTTAGTGGGCGGGAAAGAGACCCAGTACTTC	CASSLVGGKETQYF
TRBV12-3/TRBV12-4	TRBJ2-7	NA	TRBD1	TGTGCCAGCAGTTTAGCCTCGACAGGGTCAGGCTACGAGCAGTACTTC	CASSLASTGSGYEQYF
TRBV5-1	TRBJ2-3	many	TRBD2	TGCGCCAGCAGCAATAGCGGGACAACAGATACGCAGTATTTT	CASSNSGTTDTQYF
TRBV6-2/TRBV6-3	TRBJ2-5	few	NA	TGTGCCAGCAGGGTGCAGGGTAGCCTTGCTCCTGAGACTCAGTACTTC	CASRVQGSLAPETQYF
TRBV6-2/TRBV6-3	TRBJ2-7	NA	NA	TGTGCCAGCAGCCTAGACAGGGAGGACTACGAGCAGTACTTC	CASSLDREDYEQYF
TRBV29-1	TRBJ2-1	many	NA	TGCAGCGTTGAAGATCGTGGCGGGACCTACAATGAGCAGTTCTTC	CSVEDRGGTYNEQFF
TRBV5-1	TRBJ2-3	NA	NA	TGCGCCAGCAGCTTCACCTTCCGGGGCCCAAGGGAGTTCGGAACGAATACGCAGTATTTT	CASSFTFRGPREFGTNTQYF
TRBV29-1	TRBJ2-3	NA	NA	TGCAGCGTTGACAGTTGCACAGATACGCAGTATTTT	CSVDSCTDTQYF
TRBV20-1	TRBJ2-1	NA	NA	TGCAGTGCTAGTGACGCGCGAAAAGGTAGCAATGAGCAGTTCTTC	CSASDARKGSNEQFF
TRBV18	TRBJ2-1	NA	NA	TGTGCCAGCTCTCGTGTACTAGCTTACAATGAGCAGTTCTTC	CASSRVLAYNEQFF
TRBV12-3/TRBV12-4	TRBJ1-2	many	TRBD1	TGTGCCAGCAGACTGGGACAGGGGAAAGGCTACACCTTC	CASRLGQGKGYTF
TRBV12-3/TRBV12-4	TRBJ2-2	NA	NA	TGTGCCAGCAGTCCCCCACCGAGGAACACCGGGGAGCTGTTTTTT	CASSPPPRNTGELFF
TRBV12-2	TRBJ2-1	NA	NA	TGTGCAAGTCGCTTAGGCCAGCTAGCGGGGGATTCCTACAATGAGCAGTTCTTC	CASRLGQLAGDSYNEQFF